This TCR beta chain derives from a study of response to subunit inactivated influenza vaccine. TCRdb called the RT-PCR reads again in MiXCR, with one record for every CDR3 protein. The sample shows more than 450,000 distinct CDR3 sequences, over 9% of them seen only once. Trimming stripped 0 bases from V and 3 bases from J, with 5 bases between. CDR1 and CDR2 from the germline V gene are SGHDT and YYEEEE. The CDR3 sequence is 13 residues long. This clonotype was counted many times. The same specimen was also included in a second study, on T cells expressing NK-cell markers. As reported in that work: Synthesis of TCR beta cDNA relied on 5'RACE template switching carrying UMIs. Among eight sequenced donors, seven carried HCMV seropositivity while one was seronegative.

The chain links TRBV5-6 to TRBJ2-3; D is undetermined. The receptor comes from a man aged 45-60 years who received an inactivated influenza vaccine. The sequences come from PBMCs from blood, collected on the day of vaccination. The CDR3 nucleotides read TGTGCCAGCAGCTTGGACGTAACAGATACGCAGTATTTT. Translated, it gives CASSLDVTDTQYF.